The T cell receptor beta chain under discussion was sequenced for a study of Ad26.COV2.S vaccination and SARS-CoV-2 variants. Here immunoSEQ multiplex PCR was the method, and the copy in TCRdb shows in-frame clones only, minus some. The sample lists around 450,000 clones; more than 80% were seen once. V was clipped by 3 bases and J by 0 bases, with 14 bases between them. The germline CDR1 and CDR2 sequences are KGHSH and LQKENI. This CDR3 is 16 amino acids long. Treatment defined: around 19 received Ad26.COV2.S at low or high dose, single or two shots; about 5 received placebo; per-sample allocation not given. All samples were drawn on day 63, counting from the first vaccine or placebo injection.

This receptor was obtained from a person aged 18-60 years who received the Ad26.COV2.S COVID-19 vaccine or a placebo. Specimen: peripheral blood, collected in a trial of Ad26.COV2.S vaccine versus placebo. The V call is TRBV18, the J call TRBJ1-1; D gene ambiguous. CDR3 bases: TGTGCCAGCTCACCGAGCCAAACCGACGTGAACACTGAAGCTTTCTTT. It yields the protein CASSPSQTDVNTEAFF. The variable domain in full, completed from reference TRBV18 and TRBJ1-1, reads NAGVMQNPRHLVRRRGQEARLRCSPMKGHSHVYWYRQLPEEGLKFMVYLQKENIIDESGMPKERFSAEFPKEGPSILRIQQVVRGDSAAYFCASSPSQTDVNTEAFFGQGTRLTVV.